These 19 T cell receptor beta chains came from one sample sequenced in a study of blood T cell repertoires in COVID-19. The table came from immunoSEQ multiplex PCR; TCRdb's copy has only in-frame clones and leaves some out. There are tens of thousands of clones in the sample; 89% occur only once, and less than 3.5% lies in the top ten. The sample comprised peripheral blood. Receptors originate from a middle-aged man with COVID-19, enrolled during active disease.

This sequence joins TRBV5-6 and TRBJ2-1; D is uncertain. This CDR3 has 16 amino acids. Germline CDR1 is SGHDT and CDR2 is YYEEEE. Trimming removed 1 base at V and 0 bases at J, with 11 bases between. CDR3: CASSLFRESSYNEQFF. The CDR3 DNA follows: TGTGCCAGCAGCTTGTTTAGAGAATCCTCCTACAATGAGCAGTTCTTC.

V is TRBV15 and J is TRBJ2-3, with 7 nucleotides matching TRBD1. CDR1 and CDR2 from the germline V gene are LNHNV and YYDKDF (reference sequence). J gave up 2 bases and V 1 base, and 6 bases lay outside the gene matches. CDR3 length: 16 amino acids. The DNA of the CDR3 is TGTGCCACCAGCAGAGGAGACAGGGCCCTCACAGATACGCAGTATTTT. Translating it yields CATSRGDRALTDTQYF.

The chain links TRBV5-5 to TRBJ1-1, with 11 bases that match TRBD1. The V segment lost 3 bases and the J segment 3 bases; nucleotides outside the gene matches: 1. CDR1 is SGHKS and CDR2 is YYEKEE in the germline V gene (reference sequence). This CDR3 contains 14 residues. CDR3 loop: CASSWDRGYTEAFF. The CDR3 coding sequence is TGTGCCAGCAGCTGGGACAGGGGGTACACTGAAGCTTTCTTT.

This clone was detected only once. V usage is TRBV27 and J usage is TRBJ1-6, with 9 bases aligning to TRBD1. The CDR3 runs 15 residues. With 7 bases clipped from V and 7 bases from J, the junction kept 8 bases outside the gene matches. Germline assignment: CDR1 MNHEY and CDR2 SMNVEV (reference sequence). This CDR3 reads CASNPQGAENSPLHF. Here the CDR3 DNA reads TGTGCCAGCAATCCACAGGGGGCGGAGAATTCACCCCTCCACTTT.

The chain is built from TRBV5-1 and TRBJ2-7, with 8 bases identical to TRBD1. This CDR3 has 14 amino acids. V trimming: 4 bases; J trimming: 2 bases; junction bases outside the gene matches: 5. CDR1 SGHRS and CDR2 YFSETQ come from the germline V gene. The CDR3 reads CASSPRQGTYEQYF. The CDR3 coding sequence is TGCGCCAGCAGCCCACGACAGGGGACCTACGAGCAGTACTTC.

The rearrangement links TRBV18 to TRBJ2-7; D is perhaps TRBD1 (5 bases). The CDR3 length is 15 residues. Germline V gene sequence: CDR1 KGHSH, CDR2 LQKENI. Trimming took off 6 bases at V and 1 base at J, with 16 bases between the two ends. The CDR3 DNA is TGTGCCAGCTCCCCCGCCCAGGGCGAGTCCTACGAGCAGTACTTC. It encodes CASSPAQGESYEQYF.

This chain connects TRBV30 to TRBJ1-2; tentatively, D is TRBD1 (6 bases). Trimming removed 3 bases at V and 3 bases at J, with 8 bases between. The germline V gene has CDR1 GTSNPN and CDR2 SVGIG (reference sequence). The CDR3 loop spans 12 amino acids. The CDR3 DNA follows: TGTGCCTGGAGCCAGGGGTACTATGGCTACACCTTC. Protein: CAWSQGYYGYTF.

CDR3: CASSEASGNQPQHF. CDR3 bases: TGTGCCAGCAGTGAAGCTTCGGGGAACCAGCCCCAGCATTTT. This rearrangement joins TRBV2 to TRBJ1-5; no definite D call. Germline lookup yields CDR1 SNHLY and CDR2 FYNNEI. The CDR3 has 14 residues. The germline V and J ends were trimmed by 0 bases and 7 bases, with 10 bases remaining between them.

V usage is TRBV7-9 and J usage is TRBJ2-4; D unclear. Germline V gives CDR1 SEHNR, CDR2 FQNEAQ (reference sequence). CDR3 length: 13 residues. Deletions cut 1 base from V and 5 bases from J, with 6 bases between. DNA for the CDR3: TGTGCCAGCAGCTTAGTTCAGGAAAACATTCAGTACTTC. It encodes CASSLVQENIQYF.

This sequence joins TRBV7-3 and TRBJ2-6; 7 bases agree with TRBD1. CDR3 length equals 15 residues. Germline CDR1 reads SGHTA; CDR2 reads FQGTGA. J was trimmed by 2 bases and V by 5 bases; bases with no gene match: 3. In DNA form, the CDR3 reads TGTGCCAGCAGCCCCGGGACAGCTGGGGCCAACGTCCTGACTTTC. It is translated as CASSPGTAGANVLTF.

CDR3: CASSLTSGGAFLAEQFF. The CDR3 region has the DNA TGTGCCAGCAGCCTAACTAGCGGGGGGGCCTTTTTGGCTGAGCAGTTCTTC. The gene calls are TRBV11-2 and TRBJ2-1, with TRBD2 identical over 13 bases. The CDR3 loop spans 17 amino acids. Trimming cost V 5 bases and J 9 bases; bases outside gene matches: 13. The germline V gene encodes CDR1 SGHAT and CDR2 FQNNGV.

The CDR3 nucleotides are TGTGCCAGCAGCCGAAGAGGGGGAGTTATCAACTATGGCTACACCTTC. Protein: CASSRRGGVINYGYTF. The V and J genes are TRBV14 and TRBJ1-2, with D perhaps matching TRBD1 (6 bases). CDR1 is SGHDN and CDR2 is FVKESK in the germline V gene. The CDR3 is 16 amino acids. V was pared by 4 bases and J by 2 bases, with 17 bases between.

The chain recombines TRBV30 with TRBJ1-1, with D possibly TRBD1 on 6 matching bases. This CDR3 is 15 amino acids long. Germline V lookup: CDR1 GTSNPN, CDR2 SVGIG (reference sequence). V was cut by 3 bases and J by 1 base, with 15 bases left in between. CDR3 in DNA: TGTGCCTGGAGCCCGCCTTTAGGGGGGAACACTGAAGCTTTCTTT. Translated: CAWSPPLGGNTEAFF.

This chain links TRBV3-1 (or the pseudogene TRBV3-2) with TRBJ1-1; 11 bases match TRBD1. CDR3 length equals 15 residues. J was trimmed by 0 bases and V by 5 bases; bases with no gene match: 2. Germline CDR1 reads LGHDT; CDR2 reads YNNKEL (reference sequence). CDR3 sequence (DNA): TGTGCCAGCAGCAGGACAGGGGGCATGAACACTGAAGCTTTCTTT. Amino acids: CASSRTGGMNTEAFF.

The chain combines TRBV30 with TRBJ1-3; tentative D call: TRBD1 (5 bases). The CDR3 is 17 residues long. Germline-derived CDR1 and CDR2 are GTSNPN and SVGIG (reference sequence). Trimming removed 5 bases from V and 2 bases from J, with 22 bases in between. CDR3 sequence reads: CAWSPLVGTQTGNTIYF. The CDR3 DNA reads TGTGCCTGGTCCCCCCTAGTCGGGACTCAGACTGGAAACACCATATATTTT.

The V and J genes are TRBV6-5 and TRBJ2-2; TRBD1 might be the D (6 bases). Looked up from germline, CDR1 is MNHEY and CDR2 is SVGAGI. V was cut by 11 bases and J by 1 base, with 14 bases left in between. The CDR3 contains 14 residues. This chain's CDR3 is CAHPDRENTGELFF. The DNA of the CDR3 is TGTGCCCATCCGGACAGAGAGAACACCGGGGAGCTGTTTTTT.

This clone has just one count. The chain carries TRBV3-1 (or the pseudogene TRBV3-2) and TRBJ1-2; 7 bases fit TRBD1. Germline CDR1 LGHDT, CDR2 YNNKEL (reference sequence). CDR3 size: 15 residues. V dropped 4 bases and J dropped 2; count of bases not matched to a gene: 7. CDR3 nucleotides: TGTGCCAGCAGCCCCGCCTGGGGACAGAACTATGGCTACACCTTC. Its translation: CASSPAWGQNYGYTF.

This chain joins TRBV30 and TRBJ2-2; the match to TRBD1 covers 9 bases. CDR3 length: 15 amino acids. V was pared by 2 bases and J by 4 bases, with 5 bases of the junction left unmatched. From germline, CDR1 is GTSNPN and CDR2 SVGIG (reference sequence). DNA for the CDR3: TGTGCCTGGAGTTACCGGGACAGGGTCACCGGGGAGCTGTTTTTT. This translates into CAWSYRDRVTGELFF.

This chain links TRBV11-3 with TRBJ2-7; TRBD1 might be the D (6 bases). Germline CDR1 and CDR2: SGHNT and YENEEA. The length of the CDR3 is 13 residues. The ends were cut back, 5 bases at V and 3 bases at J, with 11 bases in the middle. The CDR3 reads CASSPGTSYEQYF. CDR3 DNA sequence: TGTGCCAGCAGCCCCGGGACAAGCTACGAGCAGTACTTC.